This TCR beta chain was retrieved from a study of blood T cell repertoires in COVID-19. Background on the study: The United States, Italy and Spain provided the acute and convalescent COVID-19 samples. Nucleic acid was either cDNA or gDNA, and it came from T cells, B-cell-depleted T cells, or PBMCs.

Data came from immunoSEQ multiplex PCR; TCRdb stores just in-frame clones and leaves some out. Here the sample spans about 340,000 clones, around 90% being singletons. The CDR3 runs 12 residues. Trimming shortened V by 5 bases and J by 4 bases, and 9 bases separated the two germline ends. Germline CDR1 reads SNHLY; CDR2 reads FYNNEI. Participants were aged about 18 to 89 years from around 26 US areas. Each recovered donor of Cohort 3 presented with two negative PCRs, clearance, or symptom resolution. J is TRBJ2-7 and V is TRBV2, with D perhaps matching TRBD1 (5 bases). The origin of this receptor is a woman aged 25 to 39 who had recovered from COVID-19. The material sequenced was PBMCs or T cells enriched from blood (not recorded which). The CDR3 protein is CASSLRQYEQYF. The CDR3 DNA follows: TGTGCCAGCAGTCTAAGACAGTACGAGCAGTACTTC.